Shown below are 23 T cell receptor beta chains from a single sample sequenced in a study of CXCR3-negative and CXCR3-positive naive CD8 T cells. In preparing the TRB cDNA libraries, 5' RACE with UMI labels was used. TCRdb reanalyzed the 5' RACE reads, giving one entry per CDR3 protein sequence and no DNA. The sample's table shows about 22,000 distinct CDR3 sequences. Sequenced: memory CD8+ T cells from blood. Receptors were obtained from a human donor in good health. Some clones in this sample may be carry-over from other donors' samples.

The chain carries TRBV7-6 and TRBJ2-2; TCRdb indicates TRBD1, and absent DNA this call remains unverified. In germline, CDR1 is SGHVS, CDR2 FNYEAQ. The CDR3 is 16 residues long. The CDR3 region is CASSFRGLHFTGELFF.

J is TRBJ2-2 and V is TRBV5-4. This CDR3 has 12 amino acids. CDR1 is SGHNT, CDR2 YYREEE, per germline (reference sequence). The CDR3 sequence is CASSLHTGELFF.

This chain connects TRBV29-1 to TRBJ2-7. The V gene's germline CDR1 is SQVTM and CDR2 ANQGSEA. The CDR3 extends over 11 amino acids. The CDR3 is CSVEMTYEQYF.

The V gene is TRBV29-1, the J gene TRBJ2-1; TCRdb calls TRBD2, which cannot be checked without DNA. CDR1 is SQVTM, CDR2 ANQGSEA, per germline. The CDR3 totals 17 residues. CDR3 amino acids: CSVEDRGLAGGGNEQFF.

The chain employs TRBV7-9 and TRBJ1-4; TCRdb outputs TRBD1, but without DNA this stays unchecked. This CDR3 contains 14 residues. CDR1 is SEHNR and CDR2 is FQNEAQ in the germline V gene (reference sequence). The CDR3 loop is CASNPSTANEKLFF.

The chain employs TRBV19 and TRBJ2-7; TCRdb's assignment of TRBD1 cannot be checked, as there is no DNA. Germline-derived CDR1 and CDR2 are LNHDA and SQIVND (reference sequence). This CDR3 has 17 amino acids. CDR3 sequence: CASSIDRDRASTYEQYF. Together with reference TRBV19 and TRBJ2-7, the CDR3 gives the full variable domain: DGGITQSPKYLFRKEGQNVTLSCEQNLNHDAMYWYRQDPGQGLRLIYYSQIVNDFQKGDIAEGYSVSREKKESFPLTVTSAQKNPTAFYLCASSIDRDRASTYEQYFGPGTRLTVT.

V usage is TRBV4-2 and J usage is TRBJ1-1; TCRdb lists TRBD1, though no DNA is available to test this call. In germline, CDR1 is LGHNA, CDR2 YNFKEQ. This CDR3 region has 14 residues. CDR3 region: CASSQGGQGLEAFF.

V gene TRBV9 combines with J gene TRBJ2-3; TCRdb calls TRBD2, which cannot be checked without DNA. The germline V gene has CDR1 SGDLS and CDR2 YYNGEE. The CDR3 extends over 16 amino acids. The CDR3 region is CASSSRGSGNTDTQYF.

This clonotype is called medium-sized based on its frequency. The chain carries TRBV4-3 and TRBJ2-7; lacking DNA, the TRBD1 call made by TCRdb goes unchecked. Germline values: CDR1 LGHNA, CDR2 YSLEER. The CDR3 has 14 amino acids. The CDR3 sequence: CASSQERGGYEQYF.

This chain uses TRBV9 with TRBJ2-7; lacking DNA, the TRBD1 call made by TCRdb goes unchecked. The germline CDR1 and CDR2 sequences are SGDLS and YYNGEE. The CDR3 runs to 15 residues. CDR3: CASSVGTGEASEQYF.

V gene TRBV29-1 combines with J gene TRBJ1-1. This CDR3 contains 12 residues. Germline V CDR1 and CDR2: SQVTM, ANQGSEA. This CDR3 is CSVAVMNTEAFF.

The gene calls are TRBV12-3 or TRBV12-4 and TRBJ1-1. The CDR3 consists of 12 residues. CDR3 loop: CASSWRGLQAFF.

The chain employs TRBV20-1 and TRBJ2-1. CDR3 length: 15 residues. Germline CDR1 DFQATT, CDR2 SNEGSKA (reference sequence). The CDR3 is CSAHWSGASYNEQFF.

The J gene is TRBJ1-5, the V gene TRBV20-1. Per the germline V gene, CDR1 is DFQATT and CDR2 is SNEGSKA (reference sequence). The CDR3 has 14 amino acids. CDR3 region: CSARDGGSNQPQHF.

V and J are TRBV6-1 and TRBJ1-1; the D gene TCRdb calls, TRBD1, cannot be checked with no DNA. Germline CDR1 MNHNS, CDR2 SASEGT. The CDR3 loop spans 13 amino acids. The CDR3 region is CASSGGMNTEAFF.

The chain recombines TRBV4-3 with TRBJ1-1; TCRdb selects TRBD1, and the lack of DNA leaves this call unchecked. The CDR3 extends over 15 amino acids. CDR1 and CDR2 (germline): LGHNA, YSLEER. The chain's CDR3 is CASSQDTRLSTEAFF.

The chain couples TRBV20-1 to TRBJ2-2; there is no DNA to check the TCRdb D call of TRBD1. Germline CDR1 DFQATT, CDR2 SNEGSKA (reference sequence). The CDR3 consists of 13 residues. Here the CDR3 reads CSLSRGVAGELFF.

The chain has TRBV3-1 and TRBJ1-1. The CDR3 spans 16 residues. CDR1 LGHDT and CDR2 YNNKEL come from the germline V gene (reference sequence). CDR3 in amino acids: CASSLWAPGEGYGAFF.

V usage is TRBV10-3 and J usage is TRBJ2-1; TCRdb's D call, TRBD1, is unchecked because there is no DNA. The germline CDR1 and CDR2 sequences are ENHRY and SYGVKD. This CDR3 has 20 residues. The CDR3 here is CAISESSYGGAKRPYNEQFF.

The chain uses TRBV29-1 and TRBJ2-7; as DNA is missing, the TRBD1 call by TCRdb cannot be tested. Germline CDR1 SQVTM, CDR2 ANQGSEA. This CDR3 contains 13 residues. The chain's CDR3 is CSVPSGQGYEQYF.

This chain connects TRBV4-2 to TRBJ1-1. CDR3 length equals 11 residues. Germline V gives CDR1 LGHNA, CDR2 YNFKEQ. The CDR3 sequence: CASSWNTEAFF.

J is TRBJ2-6 and V is TRBV29-1; there is no DNA to check the TCRdb D call of TRBD1. Germline values: CDR1 SQVTM, CDR2 ANQGSEA. CDR3 size: 16 residues. CDR3 amino acids: CSVEEGAFTGANVLTF. Combining the CDR3 with reference TRBV29-1 and TRBJ2-6 gives the whole variable domain SAVISQKPSRDICQRGTSLTIQCQVDSQVTMMFWYRQQPGQSLTLIATANQGSEATYESGFVIDKFPISRPNLTFSTLTVSNMSPEDSSIYLCSVEEGAFTGANVLTFGAGSRLTVL.

The chain couples TRBV24-1 to TRBJ2-4; TCRdb's D call, TRBD1, is unchecked because there is no DNA. Germline CDR1 reads KGHDR; CDR2 reads SFDVKD. This CDR3 contains 15 residues. CDR3 loop: CATQGQGAAGNIQYF.